This T cell receptor (beta chain) comes out of a study of blood T cell repertoires in COVID-19. Turning to the study itself: Samples representing acute and convalescent COVID-19 were sourced from the United States, Italy and Spain. Sample material is recorded as cDNA or gDNA derived from T cells, B-cell-depleted T cells, or PBMCs.

The ends were cut back, 0 bases at V and 8 bases at J, with 10 bases in the middle. The germline CDR1 and CDR2 sequences are MNHEY and SMNVEV (reference sequence). The CDR3 is 14 residues long. Original handling: From reference gene primer amplification, estimates of nucleated cell counts were derived. The assay was immunoSEQ multiplex PCR, and TCRdb's table has in-frame clones only and misses some. V and J calls and clone size come straight from that table; D and trimming were deduced from the DNA. The sample lists about 200,000 clones; 85% to 90% were seen once. The origin of this receptor is a man at least 80 years old with acute or convalescent COVID-19. The chain carries TRBV27 and TRBJ2-2; the D is unclear. Input material: peripheral blood. For the CDR3, the DNA is TGTGCCAGCAGTTTATCTGAGGTTCCGGGGGAGCTGTTTTTT. Translation: CASSLSEVPGELFF.